Listed here are 16 T cell receptor beta chains from one sample, sequenced in a study of CD8 T cells in ankylosing spondylitis. Overall study findings and caveats: Ankylosing spondylitis blood appeared to be characterized by a TCR beta motif of fewer than ten highly homologous variants.

MiXCR, applied by TCRdb to the 5' RACE reads, yields one record per CDR3 protein. Of approximately 440,000 distinct CDR3 sequences in the sample, under 20% are singletons; the top ten hold over 1%. For these TCRs, the target antigens are not known. What was sequenced was blood, either unsorted or a sorted T cell fraction (not recorded which). Receptors were obtained from a male donor with ankylosing spondylitis.

A few counts support this clonotype. V and J are TRBV27 and TRBJ2-1, with 7 bases identical to TRBD2. The CDR3 extends over 18 amino acids. V shed 0 bases and J 0 bases; nucleotides not matched to a gene: 8. Per germline, CDR1 MNHEY and CDR2 SMNVEV (reference sequence). The CDR3 region has the DNA TGTGCCAGCAGTTTATCCCCACGAGCGGGGAGCTCCTACAATGAGCAGTTCTTC. Translated, it gives CASSLSPRAGSSYNEQFF.

V and J are TRBV7-9 and TRBJ1-4, with D uncertain. The CDR3 is made up of 16 amino acids. V was shortened by 5 bases and J by 4 bases, with 17 bases between the two germline ends. Germline V CDR1 and CDR2: SEHNR, FQNEAQ (reference sequence). CDR3 coding DNA: TGTGCCAGCAGCCCTTCTCGGTTTTCGGGTAATGAAAAACTGTTTTTT. Protein: CASSPSRFSGNEKLFF.

This clonotype was recorded at least ten times. The chain carries TRBV6-1 and TRBJ2-1; no clear D. The CDR3 has 13 amino acids. In germline, CDR1 is MNHNS, CDR2 SASEGT. In DNA, the CDR3 is TGTGGCACGGCGAGGAGCTCCTACAATGAGCAGTTCTTC. This translates into CGTARSSYNEQFF.

This clonotype was seen at least ten times. The J gene is TRBJ2-7, the V gene TRBV20-1; no clear D. Trimming removed 6 bases from V and 2 bases from J, with 8 bases in between. CDR1 and CDR2 (germline): DFQATT, SNEGSKA (reference sequence). The CDR3 covers 11 residues. CDR3 bases: TGCAGTGCCAGCATAGCCTACGAGCAGTACTTC. Translating gives CSASIAYEQYF.

This chain joins TRBV5-1 and TRBJ2-6; the D is unclear. The germline V gene encodes CDR1 SGHRS and CDR2 YFSETQ. The germline V and J ends were trimmed by 0 bases and 2 bases, with 6 bases remaining between them. This CDR3 is 15 amino acids long. CDR3 amino acids: CASSLEIPGANVLTF. As DNA, the CDR3 is TGCGCCAGCAGCTTGGAAATCCCTGGGGCCAACGTCCTGACTTTC. Filled out from reference TRBV5-1 and TRBJ2-6, the complete variable domain reads KAGVTQTPRYLIKTRGQQVTLSCSPISGHRSVSWYQQTPGQGLQFLFEYFSETQRNKGNFPGRFSGRQFSNSRSEMNVSTLELGDSALYLCASSLEIPGANVLTFGAGSRLTVL.

The chain carries TRBV6-4 and TRBJ1-6, with D possibly TRBD1 on 5 matching bases. The CDR3 runs 14 residues. Germline CDR1 reads MRHNA; CDR2 reads SNTAGT. The germline V and J ends were trimmed by 0 bases and 9 bases, with 9 bases remaining between them. The CDR3 coding sequence is TGTGCCAGCAGTGACTCGACCGGGGCTTCACCCCTCCACTTT. It specifies CASSDSTGASPLHF.

The chain employs TRBV10-3 and TRBJ2-4, with D possibly being TRBD2 (6 bases). The CDR3 length is 13 residues. Germline CDR1 and CDR2: ENHRY and SYGVKD. V dropped 2 bases and J dropped 8 bases, with 10 bases sitting between them. The CDR3 is CAISEDGEDIQYF. CDR3 DNA: TGTGCCATCAGTGAGGATGGGGAGGACATTCAGTACTTC.

This chain joins TRBV9 and TRBJ2-2; D is uncertain. Trimming removed 4 bases from V and 0 bases from J, with 13 bases in between. CDR3 length equals 16 residues. The germline V gene has CDR1 SGDLS and CDR2 YYNGEE. In DNA form, the CDR3 reads TGTGCCAGCAGCCACAAAAGGAGAACGAACACCGGGGAGCTGTTTTTT. Protein product: CASSHKRRTNTGELFF.

This clonotype was counted between two and nine times. This chain uses TRBV6-2 or TRBV6-3 with TRBJ1-5; D not certain. CDR3 length: 12 residues. Trimming removed 11 bases at V and 3 bases at J, with 11 bases between. Germline assignment: CDR1 MNHEY and CDR2 SVGEGT. This CDR3 is CAGRRPNQPQHF. In DNA, the CDR3 is TGTGCCGGCCGAAGGCCCAATCAGCCCCAGCATTTT.

This clonotype was observed a handful of times. V is TRBV5-1 and J is TRBJ2-3; possible D gene TRBD2, 5 bases. The CDR3 runs to 16 residues. Germline assignment: CDR1 SGHRS and CDR2 YFSETQ. V was shortened by 0 bases and J by 1 base, with 12 bases between the two germline ends. In DNA form, the CDR3 reads TGCGCCAGCAGCTTGGCAAGAGGGATAGGCACAGATACGCAGTATTTT. Its protein is CASSLARGIGTDTQYF.

The sample holds a few counts of this clonotype. The rearrangement links TRBV7-9 to TRBJ1-6; D unresolved. Looked up from germline, CDR1 is SEHNR and CDR2 is FQNEAQ (reference sequence). Trimming took 2 bases from V and 4 from J, leaving 12 bases between them. The CDR3 has 16 residues. The CDR3 nucleotides read TGTGCCAGCAGCTTAAGCGGGTCGCAGTATAATTCACCCCTCCACTTT. Its protein product is CASSLSGSQYNSPLHF.

The table lists this clonotype with a few counts. The rearrangement links TRBV10-3 to TRBJ1-2; possibly TRBD1 for D (5 bases). V was cut by 2 bases and J by 6 bases, with 10 bases left in between. The CDR3 covers 13 residues. CDR1 and CDR2 (germline): ENHRY, SYGVKD. The CDR3 DNA follows: TGTGCCATCAGTGAGGCTGTGGGGGATGGCTACACCTTC. Translation gives CAISEAVGDGYTF.

This clonotype was seen at least ten times. This chain links TRBV24-1 with TRBJ2-7; D uncertain. The V and J ends lost 6 bases and 5 bases respectively, with 13 bases between them. CDR3 length equals 13 residues. Germline V gene data show CDR1 as KGHDR and CDR2 as SFDVKD. The CDR3 loop is CATSTWTRDEQYF. CDR3 nucleotide sequence: TGTGCCACCAGTACGTGGACGCGCGACGAGCAGTACTTC.

This clonotype was observed a handful of times. The V and J genes are TRBV3-1 and TRBJ1-2; a possible D gene is TRBD1 (6 bases). The V and J ends lost 0 bases and 3 bases respectively, with 20 bases between them. This CDR3 region has 18 residues. Germline CDR1 and CDR2: LGHDT and YNNKEL (reference sequence). The CDR3 bases are TGTGCCAGCAGCCAAGATCGTCGGGGGCCAAACATGGACTATGGCTACACCTTC. It encodes CASSQDRRGPNMDYGYTF.

This clonotype was seen at least ten times. The chain has TRBV7-3 and TRBJ2-5, with D uncertain. The CDR3 extends over 15 amino acids. Germline V gene lookup returns CDR1 SGHTA and CDR2 FQGTGA. V lost 2 bases and J 6 bases, leaving 16 bases between the germline ends. In DNA, the CDR3 is TGTGCCAGCAGCTTAGGGGATAGCCAGGCCCAGACCCAGTACTTC. This encodes CASSLGDSQAQTQYF.

The chain has TRBV20-1 and TRBJ2-7; 7 bases match TRBD2. Germline V gene sequence: CDR1 DFQATT, CDR2 SNEGSKA (reference sequence). V trimming: 5 bases; J trimming: 6 bases; junction bases outside the gene matches: 4. CDR3 length equals 11 residues. The CDR3 DNA is TGCAGTGCTGGGAGGGCGGGCGAGCAGTACTTC. Encoded protein: CSAGRAGEQYF.